A single T cell receptor beta chain is shown here with its context. V was pared by 1 base and J by 2 bases, with 13 bases of the junction left unmatched. Germline CDR1 SGHAT, CDR2 FQNNGV. This CDR3 spans 19 amino acids. The record originates from a study of radiotherapy plus CTLA-4 blockade in lung cancer. Study overall: Around 19% of patients responded objectively, and roughly 30% achieved disease control.

Sequencing was performed with immunoSEQ multiplex PCR; in TCRdb, only in-frame clones are kept and a portion is missing. This table holds approximately 47,000 clones, about 81% found once. The receptor was derived from a human donor with non-small cell lung cancer who had stable disease on radiotherapy plus ipilimumab. The genes are TRBV11-2 and TRBJ2-1, with TRBD2 matching 8 bases. The sequenced sample was peripheral blood, obtained from a patient treated with radiotherapy plus ipilimumab. Here the CDR3 DNA reads TGTGCCAGCAGCTTAGCCCTGGGAGGCGGGAGGTCACCCTACAATGAGCAGTTCTTC. Protein product: CASSLALGGGRSPYNEQFF. The whole variable domain, remainder taken from reference TRBV11-2 and TRBJ2-1, is EAGVAQSPRYKIIEKRQSVAFWCNPISGHATLYWYQQILGQGPKLLIQFQNNGVVDDSQLPKDRFSAERLKGVDSTLKIQPAKLEDSAVYLCASSLALGGGRSPYNEQFFGPGTRLTVL.